This entry concerns a single T cell receptor (beta chain). Its antigen is undetermined. Construction of TCR beta libraries was performed using quantitative 5'-RACE with molecular barcodes. TCRdb redid the calling of the 5' RACE reads with MiXCR, one entry per CDR3 protein. The sample has 400,000 or so distinct CDR3 sequences, roughly 25% seen once; the top ten hold roughly 0.9%. V dropped 2 bases and J dropped 1 base, with 12 bases sitting between them. CDR1 SGHRS and CDR2 YFSETQ come from the germline V gene. The CDR3 length is 15 residues. This sample was included in a study of CD8 T cells in ankylosing spondylitis. Study-wide results and limits: Clones linked with disease were CD8+ and fairly uncommon in the peripheral blood. Typical of ankylosing spondylitis blood, it appeared, was a TCR beta motif of fewer than ten highly homologous variants. Matched ankylosing spondylitis synovial fluid reportedly contained a significantly enriched population of disease-linked clones. Some motif variants were previously reported in reactive arthritis synovial fluid and blood.

The genes are TRBV5-1 and TRBJ1-1; D unclear. What was sequenced was blood, either unsorted or a sorted T cell fraction (not recorded which). This TCR was recovered from a male donor with ankylosing spondylitis. The CDR3 sequence: CASSFFYPGNTEAFF. CDR3 in DNA: TGCGCCAGCAGCTTTTTCTATCCGGGGAACACTGAAGCTTTCTTT.